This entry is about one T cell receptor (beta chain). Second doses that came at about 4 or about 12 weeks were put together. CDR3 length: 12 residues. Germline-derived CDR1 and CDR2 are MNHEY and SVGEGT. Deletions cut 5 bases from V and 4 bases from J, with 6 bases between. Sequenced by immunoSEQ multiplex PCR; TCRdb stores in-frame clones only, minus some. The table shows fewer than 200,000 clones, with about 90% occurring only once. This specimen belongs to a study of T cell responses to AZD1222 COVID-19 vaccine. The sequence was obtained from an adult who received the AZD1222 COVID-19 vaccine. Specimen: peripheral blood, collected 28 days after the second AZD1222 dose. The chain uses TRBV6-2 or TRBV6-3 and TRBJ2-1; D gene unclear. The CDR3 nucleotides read TGTGCCAGCAGTAAGACATACAATGAGCAGTTCTTC. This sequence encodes CASSKTYNEQFF.